This TCR beta chain was found in a study of cytomegalovirus exposure and HLA in healthy donors. As for the study in general: Genotyping of some 400 donors showed that 80% to 90% belonged to the Caucasian-associated ancestry cluster.

The study ran its PCR with 60 Vbeta and 13 Jbeta primers. TCRdb keeps only in-frame clones here, not all; method: immunoSEQ multiplex PCR. The data show around 130,000 clones, 61% seen once. CDR3 size: 12 residues. V trimming: 7 bases; J trimming: 3 bases; junction bases outside the gene matches: 4. In germline, CDR1 is SGHDT, CDR2 YYEEEE. Sequenced input: PBMCs. The rearrangement joins TRBV5-6 to TRBJ2-7; 7 nucleotides agree with TRBD2. The clonotype originates from a male donor in good health and CMV-seronegative. Here the CDR3 reads CASSAGVYEQYF. The DNA for the CDR3 is TGTGCCAGCTCGGCGGGGGTCTACGAGCAGTACTTC. Looking up the rest from reference TRBV5-6 and TRBJ2-7 gives the full variable domain: DAGVTQSPTHLIKTRGQQVTLRCSPKSGHDTVSWYQQALGQGPQFIFQYYEEEERQRGNFPDRFSGHQFPNYSSELNVNALLLGDSALYLCASSAGVYEQYFGPGTRLTVT.